Listed below are T cell receptor beta chains from one sample, sequenced in a study of identical twins. In TCRdb, the 5' RACE reads were re-called with MiXCR into one record per CDR3 protein. This repertoire shows 1.5 million to 2 million distinct CDR3 sequences, less than 40% found once; its top ten account for about 0.25%. The sequenced sample consisted of cord blood. These receptor sequences come from a newborn girl in good health. CDR3s include the opening cysteine and the closing phenylalanine or tryptophan.

J gene	CDR3 length	V gene	CDR3 protein
TRBJ2-7	15	TRBV4-1	CASSQPTSGTYEQYF
TRBJ2-1	18	TRBV4-2	CASSQAPLGTSGSNEQFF
TRBJ1-5	18	TRBV4-1	CASSQGLLRGASNQPQHF
TRBJ2-1	14	TRBV18	CASSPRRASNEQFF
TRBJ2-1	18	TRBV3-1	CASSQDPPSGGMYNEQFF
TRBJ1-5	13	TRBV3-1	CASSQDGNRPQHF
TRBJ2-1	18	TRBV3-1	CASSQDYGTSGWKGTQLF
TRBJ1-2	15	TRBV11-2	CASSLSGQGGYGYTF
TRBJ2-7	13	TRBV27	CASSTTTTYEQYF
TRBJ1-3	14	TRBV20-1	CSALDSGLGNTIYF
TRBJ2-4	15	TRBV20-1	CSASPTSGRGLIQYF
TRBJ1-2	11	TRBV9	CASSAQGGYTF
TRBJ2-7	15	TRBV28	CASSLPGTVGYEQYF
TRBJ1-4	15	TRBV3-1	CASSQDLAKVEKLFF
TRBJ2-7	15	TRBV7-2	CASSLLDPPSYEQYF
TRBJ2-3	12	TRBV20-1	CSAPRWTDTQYF
TRBJ2-3	15	TRBV5-1	CASSFDRARADTQYF
TRBJ1-2	15	TRBV7-2	CASSLKTRGPYGYTF
TRBJ2-1	17	TRBV10-3	CAIGLAGLRSSYNEQFF
TRBJ1-2	18	TRBV18	CASSPIIGNSRTPYGYTF
TRBJ2-1	18	TRBV28	CASSPRTRLAASYNEQFF
TRBJ2-5	16	TRBV25-1	CSSSRPLAGVEETQYF
TRBJ2-7	14	TRBV4-2	CAGSQEGSSYEQYF
TRBJ2-3	15	TRBV9	CASSVNPTLGDTQYF
TRBJ1-6	14	TRBV25-1	CASSVNGLRSPLHF
TRBJ2-5	15	TRBV7-7	CASSFIRGRQETQYF
TRBJ2-7	15	TRBV5-1	CASRQGMTIPYEQYF
TRBJ2-7	16	TRBV10-3	CAISDDRASRSYEQYF
.	14	TRBV27	CAGSLSGVSYEQYF
TRBJ1-2	15	TRBV11-2	CASSLNDGAGYGYTF
TRBJ2-3	16	TRBV5-1	CASSLAGPLSADTQYF
TRBJ1-1	14	TRBV27	CASSSSRGYTEAFF
TRBJ2-5	13	TRBV20-1	CSAPTAFQETQYF
TRBJ2-7	13	TRBV12-3/TRBV12-4	CASRQGLSYEQYF
TRBJ2-3	17	TRBV5-1	CASSLGLATLSTDTQYF
TRBJ1-5	16	TRBV28	CASSPSGRASNQPQHF
.	16	TRBV18	CASPPVLASGPYEQYF
TRBJ1-2	16	TRBV12-3/TRBV12-4	CASSLGSDRGVGGYTF
TRBJ1-1	14	TRBV15	CATIPTALNTEAFF
TRBJ1-6	18	TRBV4-1	CASSLTPYRRPYNSPLHF
TRBJ2-1	14	TRBV2	CASSVRKLYNEQFF
TRBJ1-5	15	TRBV6-5	CASRHGDREFQPQHF
TRBJ2-7	14	TRBV9	CASSRRQGGHEQYF
TRBJ1-2	13	TRBV29-1	CSVGQLANYGYTF
TRBJ1-4	16	TRBV7-2	CASSPGKGATNEKLFF
TRBJ1-5	15	TRBV7-2	CASSLVGQGNQPQHF
TRBJ1-2	14	TRBV27	CASREFSTNYGYTF
TRBJ2-7	15	TRBV7-6	CASSLQGPLSYEQYF
TRBJ2-1	17	TRBV7-2	CASSFVVVAGGPGEQFF
TRBJ1-4	15	TRBV27	CASIEGTATNEKLFF
TRBJ1-5	12	TRBV10-2	CASSEEGQPQHF
TRBJ1-5	13	TRBV2	CASRVSLNQPQHF
TRBJ2-3	17	TRBV20-1	CSASGTSGSVGTDTQYF
TRBJ2-7	15	TRBV20-1	CSAPGGGTISYEQYF
TRBJ2-3	13	TRBV20-1	CSARGRVTDTQYF
TRBJ2-5	16	TRBV6-1	CAISEGLAGQRETQYF
TRBJ2-1	13	TRBV20-1	CSAIRSSGVFQFF
TRBJ2-1	15	TRBV5-6	CASSLTGTSRNEQFF
TRBJ1-6	15	TRBV25-1	CASSESGAYNSPLHF
TRBJ1-2	14	TRBV9	CASSVVPKGEGYTF